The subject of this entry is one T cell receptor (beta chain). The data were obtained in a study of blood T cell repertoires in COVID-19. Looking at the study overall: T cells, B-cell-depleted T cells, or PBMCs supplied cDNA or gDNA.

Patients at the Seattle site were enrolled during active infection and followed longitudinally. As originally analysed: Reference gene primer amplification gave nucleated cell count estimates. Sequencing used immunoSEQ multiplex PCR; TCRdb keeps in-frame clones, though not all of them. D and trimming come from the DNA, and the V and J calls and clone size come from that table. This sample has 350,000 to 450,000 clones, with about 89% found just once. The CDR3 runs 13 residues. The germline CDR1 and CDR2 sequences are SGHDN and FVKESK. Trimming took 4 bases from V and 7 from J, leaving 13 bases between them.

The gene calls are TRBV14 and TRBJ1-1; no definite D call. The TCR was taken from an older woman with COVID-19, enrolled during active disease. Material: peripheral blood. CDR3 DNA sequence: TGTGCCAGCAGCCTGGGGAGAGGGATTGAAGCTTTCTTT. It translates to CASSLGRGIEAFF.